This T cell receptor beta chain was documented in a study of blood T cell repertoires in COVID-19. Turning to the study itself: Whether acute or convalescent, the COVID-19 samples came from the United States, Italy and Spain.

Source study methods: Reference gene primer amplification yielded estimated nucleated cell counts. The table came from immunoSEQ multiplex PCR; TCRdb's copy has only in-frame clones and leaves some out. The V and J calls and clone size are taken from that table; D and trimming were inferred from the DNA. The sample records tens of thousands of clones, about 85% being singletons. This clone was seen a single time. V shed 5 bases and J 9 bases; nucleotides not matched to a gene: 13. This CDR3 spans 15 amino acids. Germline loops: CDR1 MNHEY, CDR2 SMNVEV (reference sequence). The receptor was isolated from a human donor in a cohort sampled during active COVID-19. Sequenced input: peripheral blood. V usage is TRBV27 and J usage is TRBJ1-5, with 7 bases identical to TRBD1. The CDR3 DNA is TGTGCCAGCAGTGGGACAGCCGGGTCGGTCCGGCCCCAGCATTTT. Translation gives CASSGTAGSVRPQHF.